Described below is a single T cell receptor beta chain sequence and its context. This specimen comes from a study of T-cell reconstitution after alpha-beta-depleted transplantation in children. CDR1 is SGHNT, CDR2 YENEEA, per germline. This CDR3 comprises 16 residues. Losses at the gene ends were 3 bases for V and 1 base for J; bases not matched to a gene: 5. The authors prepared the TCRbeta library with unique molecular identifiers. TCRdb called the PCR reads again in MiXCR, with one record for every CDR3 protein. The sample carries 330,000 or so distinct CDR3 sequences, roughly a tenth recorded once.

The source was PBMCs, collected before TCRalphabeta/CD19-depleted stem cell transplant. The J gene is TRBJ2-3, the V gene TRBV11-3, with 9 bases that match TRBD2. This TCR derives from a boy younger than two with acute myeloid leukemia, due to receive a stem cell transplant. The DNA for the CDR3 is TGTGCCAGCAGCTTCGGGTCTAGCGGGGGCACAGATACGCAGTATTTT. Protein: CASSFGSSGGTDTQYF.